These T cell receptor beta chains were read from a single sample in a study of T-cell memory formation after mild COVID-19. In TCRdb, the 5' RACE reads were re-called with MiXCR into one record per CDR3 protein. The sample lists tens of thousands of distinct CDR3 sequences; roughly an eighth were seen once. The sequencing input was PBMCs or a T cell subset sorted from them (not recorded which). The receptors were sampled from a man between 18 and 29 years old who had mild COVID-19 (a few samples of this study predate the infection). Cell type and time point are not known. The CDR3 runs from the conserved cysteine through the conserved F or W. Fields, in order: D gene, V gene, J gene, clone size, CDR3 protein, CDR3 DNA. The D gene is left open where the match is weak. The listing skips clone size in some rows; elsewhere it reads once, few, many or a size class.

d_call: TRBD2; v_call: TRBV12-5; j_call: TRBJ2-1; clone_size: NA; cdr3_aa: CASGPPGTSGFYNEQFF; cdr3_nt: TGTGCTAGTGGTCCCCCAGGGACTAGCGGGTTTTACAATGAGCAGTTCTTC
d_call: NA; v_call: TRBV16; j_call: TRBJ2-2; clone_size: few; cdr3_aa: CASSQFFGSGELFF; cdr3_nt: TGTGCCAGCAGCCAATTTTTCGGTTCCGGGGAGCTGTTTTTT
d_call: NA; v_call: TRBV5-4; j_call: TRBJ1-1; clone_size: NA; cdr3_aa: CASSLRVPGTEAFF; cdr3_nt: TGTGCCAGCAGCTTGCGGGTCCCTGGGACTGAAGCTTTCTTT
d_call: NA; v_call: TRBV6-2/TRBV6-3; j_call: TRBJ2-1; clone_size: few; cdr3_aa: CASSPSVQGDEQFF; cdr3_nt: TGTGCCAGCAGTCCCAGCGTTCAGGGCGATGAGCAGTTCTTC
d_call: NA; v_call: TRBV6-2/TRBV6-3; j_call: TRBJ2-7; clone_size: few; cdr3_aa: CASSPRGRGDEQYF; cdr3_nt: TGTGCCAGCAGCCCCAGAGGCCGTGGGGACGAGCAGTACTTC
d_call: NA; v_call: TRBV5-1; j_call: TRBJ2-1; clone_size: NA; cdr3_aa: CASSPEQGSYNEQFF; cdr3_nt: TGCGCCAGCAGCCCGGAGCAGGGAAGCTACAATGAGCAGTTCTTC
d_call: NA; v_call: TRBV7-2; j_call: TRBJ1-3; clone_size: NA; cdr3_aa: CASSLWLSGNTIYF; cdr3_nt: TGTGCCAGCAGCTTATGGCTCTCTGGAAACACCATATATTTT
d_call: NA; v_call: TRBV10-3; j_call: TRBJ2-3; clone_size: NA; cdr3_aa: CAILAPSTDTQYF; cdr3_nt: TGTGCCATCCTAGCCCCGAGCACAGATACGCAGTATTTT
d_call: NA; v_call: TRBV6-2/TRBV6-3; j_call: TRBJ1-5; clone_size: few; cdr3_aa: CASSSISYSNQPQHF; cdr3_nt: TGTGCCAGCAGTTCAATTTCTTATAGCAATCAGCCCCAGCATTTT
d_call: NA; v_call: TRBV20-1; j_call: TRBJ1-5; clone_size: few; cdr3_aa: CSARGQNNQPQHF; cdr3_nt: TGCAGTGCCCGGGGGCAGAACAATCAGCCCCAGCATTTT
d_call: TRBD1; v_call: TRBV6-5; j_call: TRBJ1-2; clone_size: NA; cdr3_aa: CASRTGDYGYTF; cdr3_nt: TGTGCCAGCCGAACAGGGGACTATGGCTACACCTTC
d_call: NA; v_call: TRBV7-9; j_call: TRBJ1-2; clone_size: many; cdr3_aa: CASSLAADRNYGYTF; cdr3_nt: TGTGCCAGCAGCTTAGCTGCGGACAGAAACTATGGCTACACCTTC
d_call: NA; v_call: TRBV7-2; j_call: TRBJ2-2; clone_size: NA; cdr3_aa: CASSLLAPNTGELFF; cdr3_nt: TGTGCCAGCAGCTTACTCGCCCCGAACACCGGGGAGCTGTTTTTT
d_call: TRBD2; v_call: TRBV25-1; j_call: TRBJ2-3; clone_size: NA; cdr3_aa: CASSIGGGFTDTQYF; cdr3_nt: TGTGCCAGCAGCATCGGCGGGGGGTTCACAGATACGCAGTATTTT
d_call: TRBD1; v_call: TRBV5-1; j_call: TRBJ2-3; clone_size: medium-sized; cdr3_aa: CASSPGTGGTDTQYF; cdr3_nt: TGCGCCAGCAGCCCCGGGACAGGGGGGACAGATACGCAGTATTTT
d_call: TRBD2; v_call: TRBV10-3; j_call: TRBJ2-5; clone_size: few; cdr3_aa: CAISESTRGGETQYF; cdr3_nt: TGTGCCATCAGTGAGTCGACAAGGGGAGGGGAGACCCAGTACTTC
d_call: TRBD2; v_call: TRBV9; j_call: TRBJ2-5; clone_size: NA; cdr3_aa: CASSRGGTSGETQYF; cdr3_nt: TGTGCCAGCAGCAGGGGGGGGACTAGCGGGGAGACCCAGTACTTC
d_call: TRBD1; v_call: TRBV7-9; j_call: TRBJ2-4; clone_size: few; cdr3_aa: CASSPGQGGTFYIQYF; cdr3_nt: TGTGCCAGCAGCCCCGGACAGGGGGGAACCTTCTACATTCAGTACTTC
d_call: NA; v_call: TRBV7-8; j_call: TRBJ1-5; clone_size: few; cdr3_aa: CASSLEDQPQHF; cdr3_nt: TGTGCCAGCAGCTTAGAGGATCAGCCCCAGCATTTT
d_call: TRBD1; v_call: TRBV11-2; j_call: TRBJ1-6; clone_size: few; cdr3_aa: CASSFPGDRVYSPLHF; cdr3_nt: TGTGCCAGCAGCTTCCCCGGGGACAGGGTATATTCACCCCTCCACTTT
d_call: TRBD2; v_call: TRBV3-1; j_call: TRBJ2-5; clone_size: many; cdr3_aa: CASSTSGGQETQYF; cdr3_nt: TGTGCCAGCAGCACTAGCGGGGGGCAAGAGACCCAGTACTTC
d_call: TRBD1; v_call: TRBV20-1; j_call: TRBJ2-1; clone_size: many; cdr3_aa: CSASGTGTEQFF; cdr3_nt: TGCAGTGCTTCCGGGACAGGGACTGAGCAGTTCTTC
d_call: TRBD2; v_call: TRBV24-1; j_call: TRBJ2-1; clone_size: NA; cdr3_aa: CATSDPLGLAGHNEQFF; cdr3_nt: TGTGCCACCAGTGATCCTCTCGGACTAGCGGGACACAATGAGCAGTTCTTC
d_call: NA; v_call: TRBV11-3; j_call: TRBJ2-5; clone_size: many; cdr3_aa: CASSLGGASHIQYF; cdr3_nt: TGTGCCAGCAGCTTAGGAGGGGCTAGCCATATCCAGTACTTC
d_call: TRBD1; v_call: TRBV5-1; j_call: TRBJ1-6; clone_size: few; cdr3_aa: CASSDRTGGVSPLHF; cdr3_nt: TGCGCCAGCAGCGACCGAACAGGGGGCGTTTCACCCCTCCACTTT
d_call: NA; v_call: TRBV27; j_call: TRBJ2-3; clone_size: many; cdr3_aa: CASSSRETLTDTQYF; cdr3_nt: TGTGCCAGCAGCAGCCGGGAGACGTTGACAGATACGCAGTATTTT
d_call: NA; v_call: TRBV5-7; j_call: TRBJ2-1; clone_size: once; cdr3_aa: CASSLGASRDNEQFF; cdr3_nt: TGTGCCAGCAGCTTGGGGGCTAGCCGGGACAATGAGCAGTTCTTC
d_call: TRBD1; v_call: TRBV27; j_call: TRBJ2-7; clone_size: NA; cdr3_aa: CASSLWKTGGGEQYF; cdr3_nt: TGTGCCAGCAGTTTATGGAAGACAGGGGGCGGCGAGCAGTACTTC
d_call: TRBD1; v_call: TRBV2; j_call: TRBJ1-2; clone_size: few; cdr3_aa: CASSAAGGSGLSYTF; cdr3_nt: TGTGCCAGCAGCGCAGCAGGGGGCTCCGGTCTTAGCTACACCTTC
d_call: NA; v_call: TRBV2; j_call: TRBJ2-3; clone_size: few; cdr3_aa: CANRGSFTDTQYF; cdr3_nt: TGTGCCAACCGGGGCTCTTTCACAGATACGCAGTATTTT
d_call: NA; v_call: TRBV20-1; j_call: TRBJ1-2; clone_size: NA; cdr3_aa: CSATRAGVRFGGYTF; cdr3_nt: TGCAGTGCTACCCGGGCTGGGGTTCGGTTTGGTGGCTACACCTTC
d_call: NA; v_call: TRBV6-6; j_call: TRBJ1-4; clone_size: few; cdr3_aa: CASSLPRTGEKLFF; cdr3_nt: TGTGCCAGCAGCCTACCCCGGACGGGAGAAAAACTGTTTTTT
d_call: NA; v_call: TRBV11-2; j_call: TRBJ1-3; clone_size: NA; cdr3_aa: CASSPIAGNTIYF; cdr3_nt: TGTGCCAGCAGCCCCATAGCTGGAAACACCATATATTTT
d_call: NA; v_call: TRBV28; j_call: TRBJ1-1; clone_size: few; cdr3_aa: CASSLLPANTEAFF; cdr3_nt: TGTGCCAGCAGTTTACTGCCGGCGAACACTGAAGCTTTCTTT
d_call: NA; v_call: TRBV10-1; j_call: TRBJ1-5; clone_size: NA; cdr3_aa: CASSRRSNQPQHF; cdr3_nt: TGCGCCAGCAGTCGGCGGAGCAATCAGCCCCAGCATTTT
d_call: NA; v_call: TRBV2; j_call: TRBJ2-7; clone_size: many; cdr3_aa: CASTPGYEQYF; cdr3_nt: TGTGCCAGCACTCCAGGTTACGAGCAGTACTTC
d_call: NA; v_call: TRBV29-1; j_call: TRBJ2-6; clone_size: NA; cdr3_aa: CSVASGPQPSGANVLTF; cdr3_nt: TGCAGCGTTGCGAGCGGTCCGCAGCCTTCTGGGGCCAACGTCCTGACTTTC
d_call: NA; v_call: TRBV4-1; j_call: TRBJ2-2; clone_size: few; cdr3_aa: CASSQDRGYTGELFF; cdr3_nt: TGCGCCAGCAGCCAAGACAGGGGCTACACCGGGGAGCTGTTTTTT
d_call: NA; v_call: TRBV4-3; j_call: TRBJ2-3; clone_size: many; cdr3_aa: CASSQVGGPADTQYF; cdr3_nt: TGCGCCAGCAGCCAAGTGGGGGGCCCTGCAGATACGCAGTATTTT
d_call: TRBD1; v_call: TRBV7-7; j_call: TRBJ2-6; clone_size: NA; cdr3_aa: CASSPGQGRPGANVLTF; cdr3_nt: TGTGCTAGCAGCCCTGGACAGGGCCGGCCTGGGGCCAACGTCCTGACTTTC
d_call: NA; v_call: TRBV20-1; j_call: TRBJ2-3; clone_size: NA; cdr3_aa: CSAGLYSTDTQYF; cdr3_nt: TGCAGTGCTGGGCTCTATAGCACAGATACGCAGTATTTT
d_call: NA; v_call: TRBV5-1; j_call: TRBJ1-2; clone_size: few; cdr3_aa: CASSLGAGSGYTF; cdr3_nt: TGCGCCAGCAGCTTGGGGGCAGGGTCTGGCTACACCTTC
d_call: TRBD1; v_call: TRBV7-9; j_call: TRBJ2-7; clone_size: many; cdr3_aa: CASSVRQGSHEQYF; cdr3_nt: TGTGCCAGCAGCGTCCGACAGGGGAGTCACGAGCAGTACTTC
d_call: NA; v_call: TRBV5-1; j_call: TRBJ2-5; clone_size: many; cdr3_aa: CASSSGGYQETQYF; cdr3_nt: TGCGCCAGCAGCTCCGGGGGTTACCAAGAGACCCAGTACTTC
d_call: NA; v_call: TRBV5-1; j_call: TRBJ1-1; clone_size: NA; cdr3_aa: CASSFTMNTEAFF; cdr3_nt: TGCGCCAGCAGCTTTACTATGAACACTGAAGCTTTCTTT
d_call: NA; v_call: TRBV7-9; j_call: TRBJ2-6; clone_size: few; cdr3_aa: CASSLGHSGANVLTF; cdr3_nt: TGTGCCAGCAGCTTAGGACACTCTGGGGCCAACGTCCTGACTTTC
d_call: TRBD1; v_call: TRBV5-6; j_call: TRBJ1-5; clone_size: many; cdr3_aa: CASSMGQISNQPQHF; cdr3_nt: TGTGCCAGCAGCATGGGACAGATTAGCAATCAGCCCCAGCATTTT
d_call: NA; v_call: TRBV20-1; j_call: TRBJ2-1; clone_size: NA; cdr3_aa: CSATLVSGDNEQFF; cdr3_nt: TGCAGTGCTACCCTCGTTAGCGGTGACAATGAGCAGTTCTTC